This T cell receptor beta chain was sequenced for a study of cytomegalovirus exposure and HLA in healthy donors. Points from the study as a whole: Rarity characterized most TCR sequences, yet some public TCRs appeared in many donors.

Amplification used 60 Vbeta primers and 13 Jbeta primers. Assay used: immunoSEQ multiplex PCR; TCRdb lists only in-frame clones, some missing. The data show about 190,000 clones, with under 85% seen just once and roughly 1.5% held by the top ten. A remark on this clone: What it recognizes is unknown.

The CDR3 extends over 17 amino acids. Germline V gene data show CDR1 as SEHNR and CDR2 as FQNEAQ (reference sequence). The V gene end was trimmed by 5 bases and the J gene end by 2 bases; junction bases not matched to a gene: 10. The sequencing sample was made of PBMCs. This chain connects TRBV7-9 to TRBJ2-2; 8 bases are shared with TRBD2. The TCR comes from a woman aged 18 to 35 in good health and CMV-seronegative. Here the CDR3 DNA reads TGTGCCAGCAGCCGGGGGGCTAGCGGGCTAAACACCGGGGAGCTGTTTTTT. Protein: CASSRGASGLNTGELFF. Combining the CDR3 with reference TRBV7-9 and TRBJ2-2 gives the whole variable domain DTGVSQNPRHKITKRGQNVTFRCDPISEHNRLYWYRQTLGQGPEFLTYFQNEAQLEKSRLLSDRFSAERPKGSFSTLEIQRTEQGDSAMYLCASSRGASGLNTGELFFGEGSRLTVL.